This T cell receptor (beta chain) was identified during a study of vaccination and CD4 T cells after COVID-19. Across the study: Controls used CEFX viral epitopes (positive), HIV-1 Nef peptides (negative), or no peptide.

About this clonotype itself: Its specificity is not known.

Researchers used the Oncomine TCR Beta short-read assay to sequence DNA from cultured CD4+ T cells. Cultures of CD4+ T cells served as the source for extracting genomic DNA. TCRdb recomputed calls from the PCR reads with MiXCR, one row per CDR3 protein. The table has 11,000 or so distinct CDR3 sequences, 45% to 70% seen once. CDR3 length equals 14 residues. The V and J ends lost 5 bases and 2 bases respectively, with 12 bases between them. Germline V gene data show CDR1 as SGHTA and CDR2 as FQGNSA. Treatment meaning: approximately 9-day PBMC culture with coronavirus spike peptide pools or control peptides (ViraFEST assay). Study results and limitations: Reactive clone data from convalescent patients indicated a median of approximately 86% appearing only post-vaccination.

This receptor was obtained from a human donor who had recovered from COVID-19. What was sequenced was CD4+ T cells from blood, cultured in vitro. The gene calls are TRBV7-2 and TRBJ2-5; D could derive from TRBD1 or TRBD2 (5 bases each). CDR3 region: CASSREWGQETQYF. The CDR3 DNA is TGTGCCAGCAGCCGAGAATGGGGGCAAGAGACCCAGTACTTC.